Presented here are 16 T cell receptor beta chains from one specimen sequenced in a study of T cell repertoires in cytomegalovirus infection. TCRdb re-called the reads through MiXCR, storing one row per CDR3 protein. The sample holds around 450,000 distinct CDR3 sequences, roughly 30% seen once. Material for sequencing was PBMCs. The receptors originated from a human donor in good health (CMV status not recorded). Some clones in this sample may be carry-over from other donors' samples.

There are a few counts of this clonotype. In DNA, the CDR3 is TGTGCCAGCAGCCAAGGCTCTGAGGGACAGCCCCAGCATTTT. It specifies CASSQGSEGQPQHF. The rearrangement uses TRBV4-2 and TRBJ1-5; D not certain. The germline gives CDR1 LGHNA, CDR2 YNFKEQ. The CDR3 sequence is 14 residues long. Trimming stripped 1 base from V and 7 bases from J, with 11 bases between.

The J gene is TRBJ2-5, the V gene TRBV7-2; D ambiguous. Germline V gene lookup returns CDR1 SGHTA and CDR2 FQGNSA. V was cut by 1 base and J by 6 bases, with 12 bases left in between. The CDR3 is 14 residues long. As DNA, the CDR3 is TGTGCCAGCAGCTTAGACAGATTCAGGCAGACCCAGTACTTC. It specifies CASSLDRFRQTQYF.

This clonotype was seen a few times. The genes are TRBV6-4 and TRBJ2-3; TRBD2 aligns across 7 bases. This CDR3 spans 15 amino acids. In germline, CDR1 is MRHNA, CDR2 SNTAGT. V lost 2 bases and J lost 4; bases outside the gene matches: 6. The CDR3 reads CASSDGRGEADTQYF. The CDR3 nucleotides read TGTGCCAGCAGTGACGGCCGGGGGGAGGCAGATACGCAGTATTTT.

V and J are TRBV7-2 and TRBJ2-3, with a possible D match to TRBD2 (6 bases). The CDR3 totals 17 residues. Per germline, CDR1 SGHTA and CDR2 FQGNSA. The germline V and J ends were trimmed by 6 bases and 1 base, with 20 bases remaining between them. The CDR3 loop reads CASRPPGLSGGTDTQYF. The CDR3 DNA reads TGTGCCAGCAGACCCCCGGGTCTGTCGGGGGGCACAGATACGCAGTATTTT.

CDR3 coding DNA: TGTGCCAGCAGCCAAGATTCCCTAGCGGGGGGCCCTAGGAATGAGCAGTTCTTC. Translated, it gives CASSQDSLAGGPRNEQFF. The chain recombines TRBV4-2 with TRBJ2-1, with 11 bases lining up with TRBD2. CDR1 is LGHNA, CDR2 YNFKEQ, per germline. Trimming cost V 0 bases and J 7 bases; bases outside gene matches: 11. The CDR3 is made up of 18 amino acids.

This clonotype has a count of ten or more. CDR3 nucleotides: TGTGCCAGCAGTTTTGACTATGAAGCTTTCTTT. Amino acids: CASSFDYEAFF. This chain joins TRBV12-3 or TRBV12-4 and TRBJ1-1; unclear D gene. The CDR3 runs 11 residues. Deletions cut 3 bases from V and 7 bases from J, with 6 bases between.

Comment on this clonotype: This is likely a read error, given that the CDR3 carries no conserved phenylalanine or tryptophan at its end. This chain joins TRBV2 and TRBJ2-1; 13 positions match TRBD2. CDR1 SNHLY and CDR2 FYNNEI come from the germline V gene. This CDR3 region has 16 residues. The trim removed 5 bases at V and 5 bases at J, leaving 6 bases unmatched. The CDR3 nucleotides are TGTGCCAGCAGTCCCTGGACTAGCGGGGGTAACAATGAGCAGTTCTTA. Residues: CASSPWTSGGNNEQFL.

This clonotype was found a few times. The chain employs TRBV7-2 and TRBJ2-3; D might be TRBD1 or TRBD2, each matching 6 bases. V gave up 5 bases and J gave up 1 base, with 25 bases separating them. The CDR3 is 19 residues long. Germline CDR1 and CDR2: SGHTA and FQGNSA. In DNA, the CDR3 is TGTGCCAGCAGCAACGAACCGGGGGCCTCCCCCCTTGGCACAGATACGCAGTATTTT. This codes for CASSNEPGASPLGTDTQYF. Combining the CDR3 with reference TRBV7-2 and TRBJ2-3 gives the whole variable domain GAGVSQSPSNKVTEKGKDVELRCDPISGHTALYWYRQSLGQGLEFLIYFQGNSAPDKSGLPSDRFSAERTGGSVSTLTIQRTQQEDSAVYLCASSNEPGASPLGTDTQYFGPGTRLTVL.

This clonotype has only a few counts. The CDR3 bases are TGTGCCAGCGCAACCGGGGGTTGGGATGGCTACACCTTC. Its protein is CASATGGWDGYTF. The chain recombines TRBV6-5 with TRBJ1-2; weak D call: TRBD1 (5 bases). The V gene's germline CDR1 is MNHEY and CDR2 SVGAGI. The CDR3 contains 13 residues. Between the trimmed V and J ends, which lost 8 bases and 6 bases, there was a span of 16 bases.

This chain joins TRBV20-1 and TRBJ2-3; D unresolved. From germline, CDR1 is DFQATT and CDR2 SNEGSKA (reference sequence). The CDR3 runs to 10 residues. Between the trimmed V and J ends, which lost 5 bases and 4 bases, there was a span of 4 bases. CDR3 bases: TGCAGTGCTCGCGCAGATACGCAGTATTTT. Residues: CSARADTQYF.

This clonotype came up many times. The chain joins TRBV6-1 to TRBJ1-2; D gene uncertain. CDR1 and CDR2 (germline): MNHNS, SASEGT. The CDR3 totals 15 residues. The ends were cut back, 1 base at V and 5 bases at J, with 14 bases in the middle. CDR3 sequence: CASSEDIRSSYGYTF. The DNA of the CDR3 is TGTGCCAGCAGTGAAGATATACGTTCCTCTTATGGCTACACCTTC.

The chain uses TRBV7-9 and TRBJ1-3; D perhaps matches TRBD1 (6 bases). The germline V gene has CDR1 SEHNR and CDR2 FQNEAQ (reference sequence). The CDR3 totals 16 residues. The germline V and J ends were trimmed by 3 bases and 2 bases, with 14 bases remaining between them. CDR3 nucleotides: TGTGCCAGCAGCTTCTCCTTACAGGGAACTGGAAACACCATATATTTT. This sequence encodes CASSFSLQGTGNTIYF.

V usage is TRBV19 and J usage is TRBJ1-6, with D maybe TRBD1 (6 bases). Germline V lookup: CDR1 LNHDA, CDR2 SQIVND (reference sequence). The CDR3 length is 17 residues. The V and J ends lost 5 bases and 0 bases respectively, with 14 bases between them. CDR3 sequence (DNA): TGTGCCAGTAGTGGACAGACGGCGAGCTCCTATAATTCACCCCTCCACTTT. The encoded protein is CASSGQTASSYNSPLHF. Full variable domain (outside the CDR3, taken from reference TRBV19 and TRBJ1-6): DGGITQSPKYLFRKEGQNVTLSCEQNLNHDAMYWYRQDPGQGLRLIYYSQIVNDFQKGDIAEGYSVSREKKESFPLTVTSAQKNPTAFYLCASSGQTASSYNSPLHFGNGTRLTVT.

The CDR3 DNA reads TGTGCCAGTAGTAATTGGTTAGTTGACTCTGGGGCCAACGTCCTGACTTTC. It yields the protein CASSNWLVDSGANVLTF. The rearrangement uses TRBV19 and TRBJ2-6, with D unclear. The V gene's germline CDR1 is LNHDA and CDR2 SQIVND (reference sequence). CDR3 length: 17 amino acids. V lost 4 bases to trimming and J lost 0 bases, with 13 bases between them.

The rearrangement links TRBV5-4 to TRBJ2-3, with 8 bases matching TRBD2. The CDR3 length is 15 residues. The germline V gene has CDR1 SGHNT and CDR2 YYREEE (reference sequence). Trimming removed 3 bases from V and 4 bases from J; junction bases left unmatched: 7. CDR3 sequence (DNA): TGTGCCAGCAGCTCCGGGGGGGGGGGGCCAGATACGCAGTATTTT. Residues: CASSSGGGGPDTQYF.

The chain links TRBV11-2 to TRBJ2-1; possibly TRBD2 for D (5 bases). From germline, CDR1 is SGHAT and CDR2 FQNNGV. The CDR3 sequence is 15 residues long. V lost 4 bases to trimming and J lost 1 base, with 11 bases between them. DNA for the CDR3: TGTGCCAGCAGCTCCAGCGGTTCTTCCTACAATGAGCAGTTCTTC. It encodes CASSSSGSSYNEQFF. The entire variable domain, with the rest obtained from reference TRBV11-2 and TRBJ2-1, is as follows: EAGVAQSPRYKIIEKRQSVAFWCNPISGHATLYWYQQILGQGPKLLIQFQNNGVVDDSQLPKDRFSAERLKGVDSTLKIQPAKLEDSAVYLCASSSSGSSYNEQFFGPGTRLTVL.